The entry that follows covers one TCR beta chain sequence. These data originate in a study of T cells in Graves' hyperthyroidism and ophthalmopathy. V was pared by 5 bases and J by 9 bases, with 16 bases between. The CDR3 length is 14 residues. From germline, CDR1 is MNHEY and CDR2 SMNVEV (reference sequence). RNA transcripts gave rise to amplified TCR beta CDR3 regions. Using the HTBI primer set, a first-round RT-PCR was run on the TCR CDR3. TCRdb re-analysed the multiplex PCR reads in MiXCR, keeping a single row per CDR3 protein. The top ten clones hold 30% to 35% of a sample with a few hundred thousand distinct CDR3 sequences, around 15% of them seen once.

Sequencing was performed on blood. The J gene is TRBJ1-4, the V gene TRBV27; D is unclear. This clonotype was obtained from a woman aged 45-65 years with Graves' hyperthyroidism that later progressed to Graves' ophthalmopathy. CDR3 DNA sequence: TGTGCCAGCAGTCTAAGTTTATTCCCCCAAAAACTGTTTTTT. Protein sequence: CASSLSLFPQKLFF.